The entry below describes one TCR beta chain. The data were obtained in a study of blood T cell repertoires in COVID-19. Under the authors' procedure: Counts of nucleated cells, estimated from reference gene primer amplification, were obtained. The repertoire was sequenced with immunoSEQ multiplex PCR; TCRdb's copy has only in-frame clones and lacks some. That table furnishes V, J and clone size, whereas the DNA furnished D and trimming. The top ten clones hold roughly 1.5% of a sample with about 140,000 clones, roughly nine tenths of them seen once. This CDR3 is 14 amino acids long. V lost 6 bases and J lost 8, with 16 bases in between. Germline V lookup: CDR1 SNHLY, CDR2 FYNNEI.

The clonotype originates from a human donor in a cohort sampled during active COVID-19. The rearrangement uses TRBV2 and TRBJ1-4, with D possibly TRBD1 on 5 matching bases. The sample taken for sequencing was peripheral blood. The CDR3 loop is CASSVRGDGEKLFF. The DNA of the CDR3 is TGTGCCAGCAGCGTCCGGGGGGACGGGGAAAAACTGTTTTTT.